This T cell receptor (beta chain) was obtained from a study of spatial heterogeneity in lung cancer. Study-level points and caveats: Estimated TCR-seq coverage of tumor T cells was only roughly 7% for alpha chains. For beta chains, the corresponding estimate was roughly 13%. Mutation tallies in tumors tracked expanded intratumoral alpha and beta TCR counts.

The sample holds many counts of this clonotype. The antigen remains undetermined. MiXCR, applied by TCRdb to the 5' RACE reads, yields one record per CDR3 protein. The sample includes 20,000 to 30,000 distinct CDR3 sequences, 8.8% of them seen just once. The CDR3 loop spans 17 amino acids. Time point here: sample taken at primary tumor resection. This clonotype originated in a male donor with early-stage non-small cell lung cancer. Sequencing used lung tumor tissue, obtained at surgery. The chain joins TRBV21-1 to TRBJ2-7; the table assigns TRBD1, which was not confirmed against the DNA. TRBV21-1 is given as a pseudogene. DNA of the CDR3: TGTGCCAGCAGCAACTATCGGACAGTAGGCTCCTCCTACGAGCAGTACTTC. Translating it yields CASSNYRTVGSSYEQYF.